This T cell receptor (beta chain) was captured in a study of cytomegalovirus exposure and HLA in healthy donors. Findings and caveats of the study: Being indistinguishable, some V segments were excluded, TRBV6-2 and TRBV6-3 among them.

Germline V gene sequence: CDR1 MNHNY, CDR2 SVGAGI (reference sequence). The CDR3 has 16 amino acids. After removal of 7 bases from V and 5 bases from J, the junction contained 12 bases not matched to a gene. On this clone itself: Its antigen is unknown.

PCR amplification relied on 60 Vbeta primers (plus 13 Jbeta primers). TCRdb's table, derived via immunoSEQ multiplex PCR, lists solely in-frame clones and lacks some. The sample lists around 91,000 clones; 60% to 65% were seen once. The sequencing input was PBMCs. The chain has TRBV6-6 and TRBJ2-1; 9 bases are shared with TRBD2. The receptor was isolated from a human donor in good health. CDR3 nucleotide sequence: TGTGCCAGCACCGTTATGATGCGGGGGGGCGACAATGAGCAGTTCTTC. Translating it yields CASTVMMRGGDNEQFF.